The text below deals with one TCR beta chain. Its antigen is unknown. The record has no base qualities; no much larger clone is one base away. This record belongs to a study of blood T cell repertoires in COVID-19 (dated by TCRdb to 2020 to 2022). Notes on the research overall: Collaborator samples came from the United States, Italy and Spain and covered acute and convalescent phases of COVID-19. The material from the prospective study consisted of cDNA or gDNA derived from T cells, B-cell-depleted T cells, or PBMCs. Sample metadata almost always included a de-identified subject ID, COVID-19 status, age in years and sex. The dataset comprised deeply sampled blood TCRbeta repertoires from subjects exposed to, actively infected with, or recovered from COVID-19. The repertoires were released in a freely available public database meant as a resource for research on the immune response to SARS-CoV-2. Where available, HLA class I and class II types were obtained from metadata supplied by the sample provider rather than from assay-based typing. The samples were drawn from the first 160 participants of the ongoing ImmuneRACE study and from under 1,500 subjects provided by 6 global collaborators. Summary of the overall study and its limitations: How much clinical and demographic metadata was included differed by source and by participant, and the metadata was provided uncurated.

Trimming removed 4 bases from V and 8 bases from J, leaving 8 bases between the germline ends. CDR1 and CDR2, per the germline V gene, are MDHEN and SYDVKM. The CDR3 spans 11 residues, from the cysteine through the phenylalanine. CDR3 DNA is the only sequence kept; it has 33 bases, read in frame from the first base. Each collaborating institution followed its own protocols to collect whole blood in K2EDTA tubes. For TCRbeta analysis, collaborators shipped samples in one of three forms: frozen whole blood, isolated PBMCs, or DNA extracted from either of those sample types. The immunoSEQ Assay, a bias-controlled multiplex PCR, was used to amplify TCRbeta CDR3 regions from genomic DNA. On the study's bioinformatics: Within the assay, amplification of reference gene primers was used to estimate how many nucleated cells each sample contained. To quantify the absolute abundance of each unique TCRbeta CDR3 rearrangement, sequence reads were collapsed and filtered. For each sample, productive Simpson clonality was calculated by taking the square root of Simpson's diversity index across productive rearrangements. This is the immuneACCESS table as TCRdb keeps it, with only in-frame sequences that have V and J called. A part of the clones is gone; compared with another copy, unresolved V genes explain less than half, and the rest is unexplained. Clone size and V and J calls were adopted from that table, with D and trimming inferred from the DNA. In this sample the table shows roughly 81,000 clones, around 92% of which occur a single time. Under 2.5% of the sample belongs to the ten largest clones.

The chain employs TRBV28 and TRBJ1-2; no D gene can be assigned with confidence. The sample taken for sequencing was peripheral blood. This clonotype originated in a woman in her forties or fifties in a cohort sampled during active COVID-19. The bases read TGTGCCAGCAGTTCGTATCAGGGCTACACCTTC. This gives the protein CASSSYQGYTF.